A selection of T cell receptor beta chains follows, all from one sample in a study of CD8 T cells in ankylosing spondylitis. TCRdb re-analysed the 5' RACE reads in MiXCR, keeping a single row per CDR3 protein. This table holds about 500,000 distinct CDR3 sequences, less than 6% found once. Sequencing used blood, either unsorted or a sorted T cell fraction (not recorded which). The receptors originated from a male donor with ankylosing spondylitis. The CDR3 runs from the conserved cysteine through the conserved F or W. Fields, in order: V gene, J gene, CDR3 protein.

TRBV7-6	TRBJ2-5	CASSKHRLAGGRGETQYF
TRBV6-2/TRBV6-3	TRBJ2-2	CASSPPSGRPNTGELFF
TRBV3-1	TRBJ2-3	CASSHGTPRTDTQYF
TRBV11-1	TRBJ2-1	CATLGDRVNQIPNNEQFF
TRBV15	TRBJ2-2	CATSREVGPNTGELFF
TRBV12-3/TRBV12-4	TRBJ2-2	CASSFFRGGTGELFF
TRBV4-1	TRBJ2-1	CASRTSGRATEQFF
TRBV5-1	TRBJ2-7	CASSDYYEQYF
TRBV5-1	TRBJ2-1	CASSLGGGYNEQFF
TRBV9	TRBJ1-3	CASTKQGAPGNTIYF
TRBV2	TRBJ1-6	CASSDDRGGDSPLHF
TRBV18	TRBJ2-7	CASSPVDKTYEQYF
TRBV12-3/TRBV12-4	TRBJ1-5	CASSPTGPWEQPQHF
TRBV6-5	TRBJ2-1	CASSFGLAPYNEQFF
TRBV2	TRBJ2-5	CASSVWTIKETQYF
TRBV12-3/TRBV12-4	TRBJ1-2	CASSPLKRGGHRGYTF
TRBV6-1	TRBJ2-6	CASDSGAGANVLTF
TRBV28	TRBJ1-2	CASQGLIMDGYTF
TRBV28	TRBJ1-2	CASTWTAALYGYTF
TRBV12-3/TRBV12-4	TRBJ2-7	CASRPGLAGYEQYF
TRBV20-1	TRBJ2-7	CSAKGVAGAYEQYF
TRBV7-8	TRBJ2-7	CASSSSPGQGLYEQYF
TRBV29-1	TRBJ2-1	CSVEAGQGFNEQFF
TRBV6-5	TRBJ2-5	CASSYSSGGLQETQYF
TRBV4-1	TRBJ2-2	CASSRLPDGTGELFF
TRBV7-6	TRBJ2-7	CASSLGTSPSSYEQYF
TRBV7-2	TRBJ2-2	CASSQLISHTGELFF